These T cell receptor beta chains were read from a single sample in a study of T cell responses to AZD1222 COVID-19 vaccine. Assay used: immunoSEQ multiplex PCR; TCRdb lists only in-frame clones, some missing. In the table there are around 130,000 clones, roughly nine tenths of which are singletons. The material sequenced was peripheral blood, taken 28 days after the second dose of the MenACWY control vaccine. The receptors were gathered from an adult who received the MenACWY meningococcal vaccine as a control. Both conserved end residues are trimmed from each CDR3.

V gene | CDR3 protein
TRBV6-5 | ASSYSSHSSYEQY
TRBV6-5 | ASSYKSYEQY
TRBV3-1/TRBV3-2 | ASSPIAGGLIDTQY
TRBV18 | ASSPLSGGVARNTGELF
TRBV28 | ASSTGSASYEQY
TRBV4-3 | ASSQFPSNTGELF
TRBV5-1 | ASTLSTANTEAF
TRBV7-2 | ASSLTSTEAF
TRBV29-1 | SGGAGGGETQY
TRBV7-6 | ASSLLDDISGELF
TRBV2 | ASTYRAQSEQY
TRBV7-2 | ASSLGILGRHSYEQY
TRBV6-5 | ASSRDSRLYGYT
TRBV19 | ASSIGAGVDLQY
TRBV11-2 | ASSRDRMANEKLF
TRBV19 | ASRARKESGAF
TRBV14 | ASSQDIGVLVGELF
TRBV23-1 | ASSQSSGLSAYGYT
TRBV18 | ASSPPNQLMNTEAF
TRBV6-6 | ASSPTGPGQGGSPLH
TRBV5-1 | ASSSQTSGLTDTQY
TRBV29-1 | SVEDLQRRQF
TRBV11-2 | ASSTRTSGGVTDTQY
TRBV7-2 | ASSLAGGANTDTQY
TRBV21-1 | ASSKVSGIGGYT